The entry below gives a single T cell receptor (beta chain) sequence along with its context. This clonotype was seen at least ten times. The clone's antigen remains unknown. No quality values exist for individual bases; no much larger clone is one base distant. Ficoll-Paque density gradient centrifugation was used to isolate PBMCs. This sample is part of a study of T-cell memory formation after mild COVID-19 (dated by TCRdb to the early 2020s). In terms of the full investigation: TCR sequence clusters from the two donors were found to be largely donor specific. T-cell clones expanding and contracting after mild COVID-19 in a couple of donors were tracked by longitudinal TCRalpha and TCRbeta repertoire sequencing. The cohort was made up of two young adult volunteers, one female and one male, who were previously healthy. Findings and caveats that apply to the study as a whole: SARS-CoV-2 specificity of the second-wave clones peaking on day 37 was not confirmed. From day 15 to 85, contracting clones showed balanced CD4/CD8 phenotypes, whereas a second wave of clones that expanded from day 15 to 37 leaned towards CD4+. The detection of some responding clones in pre-infection memory suggests that pre-existing cross-reactive memory T cells joined the SARS-CoV-2 response. The study covered only two mild cases, and larger cohorts including severe cases with pre-infection samples were considered necessary. Contracting CD4+ clones were found mainly in CM and EM memory subsets, while CD8+ clones were enriched in EMRA.

V is cut by 2 bases and J by 1 base, and the space between the germline ends is 18 bases. Spanning cysteine to phenylalanine, the CDR3 consists of 18 amino acids. CDR3 DNA only is kept here, 54 bases in frame from base 1. For sequencing, an Illumina NovaSeq 6000 was employed. cDNA libraries for TCRalpha and TCRbeta were prepared by 5'RACE using constant-segment primers, with sample barcodes and unique molecular identifiers added. RNA was extracted from every sample with Trizol reagent. The libraries were amplified in two PCR steps, and the second step added a second sample barcode and Illumina TruSeq adapters. Libraries were sequenced on an Illumina NovaSeq with 2 x 150 bp paired-end reads. The original methods were these. The reads were demultiplexed and collapsed into UMI-guided consensus sequences using migec v1.2.7. Using mixcr v2.1.11, the UMI consensuses were aligned to TRA and TRB V and J templates and assembled into clonotypes. A clonotype was counted as expanded or contracted only when both edgeR and NoisET called the clonotype significant, with the noise models trained on biological replicates. For edgeR calls, the cutoffs were a false discovery rate-adjusted p below 0.01 and a log2 fold-change threshold of 1. As an exploratory analysis of dynamics, PCA with hierarchical clustering was applied to max-normalized trajectories of the 1000 most abundant clonotypes. The CD4 or CD8 phenotype of responding clones was assigned using the separately sequenced CD4+ and CD8+ repertoires. TCRdb reprocessed the public reads (quality trimming at Q25 with fastp, clone calling with MiXCR) and kept in-frame beta chains. Identical CDR3 proteins give one entry, which carries the most common genes and DNA. The V and J calls come from TCRdb's annotation, not from the publication. The sample yields 150,000 to 200,000 distinct CDR3 sequences; around a tenth were counted once. The top ten clones comprise 3.8% of the sample.

The specimen was PBMCs or a T cell subset sorted from them (not recorded which). The sequence came from a man younger than 30 who had mild COVID-19 (a few samples of this study predate the infection). The sample titles of this study are shuffled in the database, so cell type and time point are left out; the donor was told from shared clones. The chain joins TRBV12-3 or TRBV12-4 to TRBJ2-4; the D region possibly corresponds to TRBD1 (6 bases align). The CDR3 amino acid sequence is: CASSLSKTGPTAKNIQYF. The bases read TGTGCCAGCAGTTTATCCAAGACAGGACCCACTGCCAAAAACATTCAGTACTTC.